This T cell receptor beta chain was found in a study of OX40 agonist ivuxolimab in advanced cancers. The overall study: Patients' therapy was ivuxolimab, an antibody that acts as an agonist of OX40 (CD134).

Method: immunoSEQ multiplex PCR; TCRdb's copy keeps in-frame clones and lacks some. The sample records 100,000 to 150,000 clones, around 93% being singletons. With V trimmed by 4 bases and J by 4 bases, 1 base remained unmatched. In germline, CDR1 is LNHDA, CDR2 SQIVND (reference sequence). The CDR3 runs to 16 residues. The origin of this receptor is an adult with an advanced solid tumor such as melanoma, head and neck, liver or kidney cancer. V and J are TRBV19 and TRBJ2-1; TRBD2 aligns across 16 bases. Sequenced here: CD4+ or CD8+ T cells sorted from blood, sampled in a trial of the OX40 agonist ivuxolimab. CDR3 sequence reads: CASSTGLAGGYNEQFF. The DNA of the CDR3 is TGTGCCAGTAGTACGGGACTAGCGGGAGGGTACAATGAGCAGTTCTTC.